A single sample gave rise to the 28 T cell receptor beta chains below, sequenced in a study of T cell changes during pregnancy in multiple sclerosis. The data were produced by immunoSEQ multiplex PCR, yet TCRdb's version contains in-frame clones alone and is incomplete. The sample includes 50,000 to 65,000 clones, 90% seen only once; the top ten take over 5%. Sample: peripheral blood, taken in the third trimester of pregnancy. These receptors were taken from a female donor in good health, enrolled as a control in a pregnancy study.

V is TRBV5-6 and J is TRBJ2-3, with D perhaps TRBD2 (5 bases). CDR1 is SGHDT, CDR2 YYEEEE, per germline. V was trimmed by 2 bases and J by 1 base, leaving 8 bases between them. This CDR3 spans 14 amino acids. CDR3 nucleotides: TGTGCCAGCAGCTTACGGGGAGGCACAGATACGCAGTATTTT. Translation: CASSLRGGTDTQYF.

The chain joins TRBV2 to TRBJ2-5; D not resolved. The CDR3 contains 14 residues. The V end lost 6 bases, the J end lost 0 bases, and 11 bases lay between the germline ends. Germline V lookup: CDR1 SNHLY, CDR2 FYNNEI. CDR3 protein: CASSVTEYQETQYF. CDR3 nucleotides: TGTGCCAGCAGCGTAACAGAGTACCAAGAGACCCAGTACTTC.

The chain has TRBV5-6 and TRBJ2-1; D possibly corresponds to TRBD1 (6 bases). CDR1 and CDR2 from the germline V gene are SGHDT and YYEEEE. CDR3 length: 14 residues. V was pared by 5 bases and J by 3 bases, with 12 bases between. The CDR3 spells CASSQGNRYNEQFF. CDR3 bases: TGTGCCAGCAGTCAGGGGAACCGCTACAATGAGCAGTTCTTC.

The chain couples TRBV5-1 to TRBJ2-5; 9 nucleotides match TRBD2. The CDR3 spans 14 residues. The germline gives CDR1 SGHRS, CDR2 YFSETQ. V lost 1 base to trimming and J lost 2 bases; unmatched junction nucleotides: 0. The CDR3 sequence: CASSLTSGQETQYF. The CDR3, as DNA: TGCGCCAGCAGCTTGACTAGCGGGCAAGAGACCCAGTACTTC.

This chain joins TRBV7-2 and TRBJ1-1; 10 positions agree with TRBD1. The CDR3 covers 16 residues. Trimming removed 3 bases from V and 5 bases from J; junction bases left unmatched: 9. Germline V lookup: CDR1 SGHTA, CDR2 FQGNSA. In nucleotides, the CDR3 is TGTGCCAGCAGCTTGGCCGTAGGGACAGGGGTGACTGAAGCTTTCTTT. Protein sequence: CASSLAVGTGVTEAFF.

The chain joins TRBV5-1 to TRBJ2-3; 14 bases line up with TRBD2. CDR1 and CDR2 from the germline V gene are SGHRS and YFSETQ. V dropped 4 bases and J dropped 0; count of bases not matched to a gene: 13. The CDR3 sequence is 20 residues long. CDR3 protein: CASSTPGLAGARPSTDTQYF. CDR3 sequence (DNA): TGCGCCAGCAGCACCCCGGGACTAGCGGGGGCTAGACCTAGCACAGATACGCAGTATTTT.

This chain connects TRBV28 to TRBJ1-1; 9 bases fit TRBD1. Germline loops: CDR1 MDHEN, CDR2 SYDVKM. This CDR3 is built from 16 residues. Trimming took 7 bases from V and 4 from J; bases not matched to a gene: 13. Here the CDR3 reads CASITWGDRGITEAFF. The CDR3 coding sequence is TGTGCCAGCATCACATGGGGAGACAGGGGGATCACTGAAGCTTTCTTT.

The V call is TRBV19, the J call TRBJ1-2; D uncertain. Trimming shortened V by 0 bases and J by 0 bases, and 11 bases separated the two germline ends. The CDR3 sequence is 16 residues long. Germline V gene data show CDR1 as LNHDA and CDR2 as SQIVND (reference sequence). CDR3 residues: CASSIDTGRSNYGYTF. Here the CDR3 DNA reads TGTGCCAGTAGTATAGACACCGGGAGATCTAACTATGGCTACACCTTC.

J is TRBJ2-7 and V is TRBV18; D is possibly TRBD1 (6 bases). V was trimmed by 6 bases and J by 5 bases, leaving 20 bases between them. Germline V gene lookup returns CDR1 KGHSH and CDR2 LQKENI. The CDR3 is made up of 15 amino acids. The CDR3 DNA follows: TGTGCCAGCTCCCCAAGCGACAGGCTCGGGAACGAGCAGTACTTC. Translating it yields CASSPSDRLGNEQYF. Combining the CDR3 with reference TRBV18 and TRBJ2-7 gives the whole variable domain NAGVMQNPRHLVRRRGQEARLRCSPMKGHSHVYWYRQLPEEGLKFMVYLQKENIIDESGMPKERFSAEFPKEGPSILRIQQVVRGDSAAYFCASSPSDRLGNEQYFGPGTRLTVT.

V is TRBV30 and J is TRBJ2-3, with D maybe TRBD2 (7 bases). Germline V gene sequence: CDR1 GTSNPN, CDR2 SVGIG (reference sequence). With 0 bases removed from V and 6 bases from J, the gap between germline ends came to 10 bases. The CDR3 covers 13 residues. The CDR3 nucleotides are TGTGCCTGGAGTGTAGGGGGGGTTGATACGCAGTATTTT. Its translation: CAWSVGGVDTQYF.

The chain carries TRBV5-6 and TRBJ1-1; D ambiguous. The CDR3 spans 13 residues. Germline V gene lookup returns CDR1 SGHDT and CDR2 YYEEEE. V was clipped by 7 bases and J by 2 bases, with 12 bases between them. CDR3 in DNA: TGTGCCAGCCGTCTGGGAGCTAACACTGAAGCTTTCTTT. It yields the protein CASRLGANTEAFF.

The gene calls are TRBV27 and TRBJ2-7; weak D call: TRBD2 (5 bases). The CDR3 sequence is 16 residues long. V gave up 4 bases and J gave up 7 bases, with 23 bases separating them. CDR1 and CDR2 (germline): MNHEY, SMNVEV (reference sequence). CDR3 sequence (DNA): TGTGCCAGCAGTTCCCGCCCCGACGGGGTGTTGTTTGAGCAGTACTTC. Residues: CASSSRPDGVLFEQYF.

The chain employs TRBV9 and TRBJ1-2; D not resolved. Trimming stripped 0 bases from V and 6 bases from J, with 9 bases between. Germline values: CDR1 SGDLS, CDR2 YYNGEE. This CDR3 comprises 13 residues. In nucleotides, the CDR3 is TGTGCCAGCAGCGTAGTTGGAGGGAATGGCTACACCTTC. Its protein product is CASSVVGGNGYTF. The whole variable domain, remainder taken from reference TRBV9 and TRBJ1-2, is DSGVTQTPKHLITATGQRVTLRCSPRSGDLSVYWYQQSLDQGLQFLIQYYNGEERAKGNILERFSAQQFPDLHSELNLSSLELGDSALYFCASSVVGGNGYTFGSGTRLTVV.

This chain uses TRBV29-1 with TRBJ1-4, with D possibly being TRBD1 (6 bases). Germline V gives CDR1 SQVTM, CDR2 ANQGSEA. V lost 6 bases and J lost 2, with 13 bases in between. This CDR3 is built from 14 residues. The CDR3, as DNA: TGCAGCGTGGGACAAACAGGGACTAATGAAAAACTGTTTTTT. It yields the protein CSVGQTGTNEKLFF.

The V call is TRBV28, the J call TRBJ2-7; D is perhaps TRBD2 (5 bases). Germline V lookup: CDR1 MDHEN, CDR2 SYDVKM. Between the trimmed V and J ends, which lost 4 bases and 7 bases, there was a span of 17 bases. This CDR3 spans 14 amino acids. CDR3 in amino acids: CASSSPRVGGEQYF. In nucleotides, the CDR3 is TGTGCCAGCAGTTCCCCCCGTGTAGGCGGGGAGCAGTACTTC.

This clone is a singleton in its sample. Here the CDR3 DNA reads TGTGCCAGCAGCTTACTAGGAGGCAATGAGCAGTTCTTC. Its protein product is CASSLLGGNEQFF. The chain is built from TRBV11-2 and TRBJ2-1, with D tentatively TRBD2 (5 bases). The length of the CDR3 is 13 residues. Germline values: CDR1 SGHAT, CDR2 FQNNGV. Trimming pared 2 bases from V and 6 bases from J, leaving 8 bases between.

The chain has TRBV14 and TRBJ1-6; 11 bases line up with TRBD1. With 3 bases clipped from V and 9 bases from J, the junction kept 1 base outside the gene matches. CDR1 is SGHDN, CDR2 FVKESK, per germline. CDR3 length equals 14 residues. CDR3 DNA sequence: TGTGCCAGCAGCCACGGACAGGGGGCTTCACCCCTCCACTTT. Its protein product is CASSHGQGASPLHF.

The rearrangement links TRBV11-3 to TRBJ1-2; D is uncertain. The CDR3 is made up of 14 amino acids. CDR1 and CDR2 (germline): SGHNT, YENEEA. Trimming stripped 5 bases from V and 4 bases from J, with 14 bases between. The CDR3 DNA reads TGTGCCAGCAGCCCCTATCCTTCTATCTATGGCTACACCTTC. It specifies CASSPYPSIYGYTF.

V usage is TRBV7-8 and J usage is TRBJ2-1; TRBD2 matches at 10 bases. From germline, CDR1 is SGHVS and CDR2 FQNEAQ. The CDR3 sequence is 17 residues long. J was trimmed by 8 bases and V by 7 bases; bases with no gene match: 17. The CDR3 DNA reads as TGTGCCAGCACCGAGGGGCCCCAGCGGGGGGGCGGCGATGAGCAGTTCTTC. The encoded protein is CASTEGPQRGGGDEQFF.

This chain's CDR3 is CASPIGRGASQYF. DNA for the CDR3: TGCGCCAGCCCGATCGGGCGGGGGGCCTCTCAGTACTTC. This chain uses TRBV23-1 with TRBJ2-4; 8 nucleotides line up with TRBD2. TRBV23-1 is assigned to the ORF class and has an uncertain function. This CDR3 contains 13 residues. V lost 8 bases to trimming and J lost 12 bases; unmatched junction nucleotides: 12.

CDR3 in amino acids: CASTPDWGWGETQYF. DNA of the CDR3: TGTGCCAGCACCCCGGACTGGGGATGGGGAGAGACCCAGTACTTC. The chain joins TRBV2 to TRBJ2-5; D may be TRBD2 (5 bases). Trimming removed 7 bases at V and 4 bases at J, with 19 bases between. Germline V lookup: CDR1 SNHLY, CDR2 FYNNEI. This CDR3 is 15 amino acids long.

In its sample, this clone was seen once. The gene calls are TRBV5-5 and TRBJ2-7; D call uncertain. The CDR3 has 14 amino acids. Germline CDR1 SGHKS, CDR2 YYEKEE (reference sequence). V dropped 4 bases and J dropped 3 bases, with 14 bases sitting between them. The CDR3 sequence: CASSRVPSGYEQYF. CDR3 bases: TGTGCCAGCAGCCGTGTCCCCTCGGGCTACGAGCAGTACTTC.

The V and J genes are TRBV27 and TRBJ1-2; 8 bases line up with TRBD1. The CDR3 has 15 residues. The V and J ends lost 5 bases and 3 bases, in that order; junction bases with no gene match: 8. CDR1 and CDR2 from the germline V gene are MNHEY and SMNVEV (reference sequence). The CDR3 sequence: CASSPRTGRDYGYTF. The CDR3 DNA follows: TGTGCCAGCAGTCCCCGGACAGGGCGGGACTATGGCTACACCTTC.

CDR3 residues: CASSEWATTGGRNEKLFF. CDR3 nucleotides: TGTGCCAGCAGTGAATGGGCCACCACAGGGGGACGTAATGAAAAACTGTTTTTT. The chain combines TRBV25-1 with TRBJ1-4, with TRBD1 matching over 8 bases. CDR3 length: 18 residues. Trimming removed 1 base from V and 4 bases from J; junction bases left unmatched: 11. Germline assignment: CDR1 MGHDK and CDR2 SYGVNS.

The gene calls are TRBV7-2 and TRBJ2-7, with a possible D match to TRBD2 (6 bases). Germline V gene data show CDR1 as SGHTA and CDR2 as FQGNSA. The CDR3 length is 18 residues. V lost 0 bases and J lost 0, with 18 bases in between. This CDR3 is CASSLALQFGGASYEQYF. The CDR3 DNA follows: TGTGCCAGCAGCTTAGCGCTACAGTTCGGGGGAGCCTCCTACGAGCAGTACTTC.

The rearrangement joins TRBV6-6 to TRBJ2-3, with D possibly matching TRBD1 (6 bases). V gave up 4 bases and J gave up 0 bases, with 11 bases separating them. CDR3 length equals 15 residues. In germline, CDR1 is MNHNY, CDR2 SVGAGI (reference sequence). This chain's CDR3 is CASSLRGHSTDTQYF. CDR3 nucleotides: TGTGCCAGCAGTTTGAGGGGACACAGCACAGATACGCAGTATTTT.

In nucleotides, the CDR3 is TGTGCCAGCAGTTTGGGGACAGGGCACTACGAGCAGTACTTC. Its protein is CASSLGTGHYEQYF. J is TRBJ2-7 and V is TRBV27, with 9 positions matching TRBD1. V lost 3 bases to trimming and J lost 3 bases; unmatched junction nucleotides: 3. The V gene's germline CDR1 is MNHEY and CDR2 SMNVEV (reference sequence). This CDR3 comprises 14 residues.

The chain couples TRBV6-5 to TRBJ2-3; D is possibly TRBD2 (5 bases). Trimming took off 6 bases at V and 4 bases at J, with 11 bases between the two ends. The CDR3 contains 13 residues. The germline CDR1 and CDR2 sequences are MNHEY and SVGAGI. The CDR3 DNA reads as TGTGCCAGCAGCGGACTCCTCCCAGATACGCAGTATTTT. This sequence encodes CASSGLLPDTQYF.